This TCR beta chain was captured in a study of control samples from healthy donors and cancer patients (dated by TCRdb to 2018 to 2020). The CDR3 goes from the cysteine to the phenylalanine over 13 residues. The retained sequence is limited to the CDR3, 39 bases, with the frame set at the first base. V lost 4 bases and J lost 8 bases; the stretch between them is 14 bases long. CDR1 and CDR2 are drawn from the germline V gene: MDHEN, SYDVKM. Comments on this clone: Its antigen is still unknown. Nothing much larger sits one base from this clone, and base qualities are not available.

The library was produced with the immunoSEQ multiplex PCR assay. This immuneACCESS table, as held by TCRdb, lists in-frame sequences with V and J called but not all clones. Of the missing ones, under half trace to an unresolved V gene in checked studies; the others have no known cause. The sample profile shows 150,000 to 200,000 clones; 70% to 90% of them were found once. Approximately 1.6% of the sample belongs to the ten largest clones. Sample: blood. This receptor chain uses TRBV28 and TRBJ1-2, with TRBD1 tentatively as D gene (5 bases match). This clonotype was obtained from a man aged 18 to 35 in good health. The DNA reads TGTGCCAGCAGTTGGACCGGGACGGGAGGCTACACCTTC. Translated, it gives CASSWTGTGGYTF.